This is a list of T cell receptor beta chains from one sample in a study of blood T cell repertoires in COVID-19. Generated by immunoSEQ multiplex PCR, the TCRdb table keeps only in-frame clones and is missing some. The sample lists over 100,000 clones, 60% to 80% occurring once. Sequenced input: peripheral blood. These receptors were taken from a woman in her 70s with acute or convalescent COVID-19. Each CDR3 is given without its conserved first and last residue. The D gene is left open where the match is weak.

d_gene	len	v_gene	j_gene	CDR3aa
-	14	TRBV20-1	TRBJ1-2	SASLQGLNLNYGYT
-	14	TRBV7-8	TRBJ1-5	ASSLSRTRSNQPQH
-	11	TRBV2	TRBJ2-1	ASRLASYNEQF
-	13	TRBV6-5	TRBJ1-1	ASSYSSGRNTEAF
-	13	TRBV19	TRBJ2-1	ASSIAAGTYNEQF
TRBD2	14	TRBV6-6	TRBJ2-1	ASCPFITLAGDEQF
-	13	TRBV5-1	TRBJ2-5	ASSLEIGGWETQY
TRBD1	14	TRBV5-1	TRBJ1-2	ASSLGTGGGNYGYT
TRBD1	14	TRBV14	TRBJ1-1	ASSQEQGVRNTEAF
-	13	TRBV6-6	TRBJ1-5	ASSPGGVSDQPQH
TRBD1	14	TRBV5-1	TRBJ2-3	ASSLELRTGTDTQY
-	12	TRBV18	TRBJ1-1	ASSPPGRVGEAF
-	16	TRBV28	TRBJ2-7	ASSLIGAGAGESYEQY
-	10	TRBV12-5	TRBJ1-2	ASGSYRDGYT
TRBD2	9	TRBV20-1	TRBJ2-1	SVGGWDEQF
-	11	TRBV5-4	TRBJ1-4	ASSLGPNEKLF
-	15	TRBV7-8	TRBJ1-4	ASSLAFRVGTNEKLF
-	16	TRBV9	TRBJ2-2	ASSVGLAATDGTGELF
TRBD1	13	TRBV7-9	TRBJ1-5	ASSHGQGWNQPQH
-	12	TRBV7-9	TRBJ2-2	ASSSTEDTGELF
-	12	TRBV13	TRBJ2-5	ASSFGTSGETQY
-	13	TRBV4-3	TRBJ2-3	ASSQQGGSTDTQY
TRBD1	13	TRBV3-1/TRBV3-2	TRBJ1-6	ASSPVRDSNSPLH
TRBD2	13	TRBV5-1	TRBJ2-1	ASSLAASGYNEQF
-	12	TRBV5-1	TRBJ1-2	ASSLKGGNYGYT
-	10	TRBV3-1/TRBV3-2	TRBJ2-7	ASSPGSYEQY
TRBD1	12	TRBV6-1	TRBJ1-2	ASSEAGQGRGNT
-	13	TRBV7-2	TRBJ2-3	ASSFTPTVTDTQY
-	12	TRBV4-1	TRBJ1-4	ASSPGGAVEKLF
TRBD1	14	TRBV5-4	TRBJ2-1	ASSYTGGKSYNEQF
TRBD1	15	TRBV5-4	TRBJ2-2	ASSPSAQGGNTGELF
-	11	TRBV5-1	TRBJ1-1	ASSLSRDTEAF
-	12	TRBV5-1	TRBJ1-2	ASSLAGGDYGYT
TRBD2	14	TRBV3-1/TRBV3-2	TRBJ2-7	ASSQDTGGRRYEQY
TRBD2	12	TRBV7-7	TRBJ2-7	ASTPLTSGGEQY
TRBD1	13	TRBV30	TRBJ1-5	AWGRRQGSNQPQH
TRBD1	13	TRBV14	TRBJ1-6	ASSLHGQVTSPLH
TRBD1	12	TRBV9	TRBJ2-7	ASSGRDSSYEQY
-	12	TRBV11-2	TRBJ2-1	ASSFRTDANEQF
-	12	TRBV5-1	TRBJ1-2	ASSLERAAYGYT
-	11	TRBV18	TRBJ1-4	ASSPPGGEKLF
-	11	TRBV18	TRBJ1-2	ASSPSREGGYT
TRBD1	12	TRBV28	TRBJ1-1	ASSLGLGGVEAF
-	15	TRBV7-2	TRBJ2-7	ASSLVPGTLHSYEQY
TRBD1	16	TRBV9	TRBJ2-3	ASSPNSYGQGAADTQY
-	12	TRBV5-1	TRBJ2-7	ASSLSPDRYEQY
TRBD1	11	TRBV10-3	TRBJ2-3	ATEDRSTDTQY
-	13	TRBV5-5	TRBJ1-5	ASSLNPTLLQPQH
TRBD1	10	TRBV3-1/TRBV3-2	TRBJ1-2	ASSHRDRGYT
TRBD1	12	TRBV29-1	TRBJ1-3	SVNRQGAGNTIY